This T cell receptor beta chain was recovered during a study of cytomegalovirus exposure and HLA in healthy donors (dated by TCRdb to about 2017). As for the study more broadly: An earlier analysis of roughly 610 of the donors reported about 260 Gb of sequence data and 117 million unique TCR beta sequences obtained from some 200 million T cells. An early release covering around 630 HLA-typed donors comprised 250 to 350 gigabases of sequencing data and around 86 million unique TCR sequences. The genetic ancestry cluster associated with self-reported Caucasian donors included 80% to 90% of the roughly 380 genotyped donors. The study aimed to test whether signatures of past pathogen exposure could be identified by cataloging public T cell receptors. The study profiled the T cell repertoires of fewer than 850 subjects by immunosequencing and related them to cytomegalovirus serostatus. A separate validation cohort of approximately 120 different subjects was used in addition to the 666-subject first cohort. The study combined high-throughput TCR immunosequencing, statistical association of individual TCRs with disease status, and machine learning to predict cytomegalovirus infection status. To study patterns of TCR occurrence, a later analysis re-analyzed previously published TCR beta repertoires from around 660 donors and added high-resolution HLA genotyping. The later analysis used no new phenotypic data to find candidate immune exposures, relying instead on TCR beta sequences and their occurrence across donors. An earlier analysis of 450 to 750 of the donors used high-throughput TCR beta sequencing to judge whether each TCR beta V gene segment behaved as functional or pseudogenic. Donor age, sex, ethnicity and CMV serostatus were collected together with the repertoire data. A later genetic analysis used genome-wide SNP genotypes for about 60% of the roughly 700 donors, treating that subset as a discovery cohort. Every discovery cohort repertoire had been produced on one sequencing platform. HLA typing covered class I and class II loci at four-digit resolution. Typing coverage differed by locus: A, B, C, DRB1 and DQB1 were typed in roughly 620-630 donors, DQA1 in about 500, DPA1 in some 610, and DPB1 in roughly 470. Several DR-DQ haplotypes were treated as single units for association and clustering because of strong linkage in the cohort. Among about 400 genotyped donors of the cohort, an average of approximately 220,000 unique TCR beta nucleotide sequences was sequenced per donor, of which about 20% were non-productive. Study-level results and caveats: Only TCR beta chains were sequenced in this cohort, and the absence of alpha or paired-chain data limited detectable features. An earlier analysis of roughly 570 of the donors showed that most TCR beta V segments appeared in productive rearrangements either about 87% or about 30% of the time, which broadly matched IMGT annotations. A later analysis found that HLA-associated TCR beta chains were more clonally expanded and had lower generation probabilities than equally common non-associated chains. In the study, about 150 TCR beta chains were listed as associated with cytomegalovirus. The earlier analysis of approximately 560 of the donors excluded seventeen rarely observed V segments, including chromosome 9 orphons, because counts were too low. In a later genetic analysis, fewer N-insertions in productive TCRs were reported among donors in an Asian-associated ancestry cluster than the approximately 710-donor mean. Some IMGT-functional V segments, including TRBV6-2 and TRBV6-3, could not be distinguished by the 87-base-pair reads and were therefore excluded. Specific HLA alleles were associated with 15,000 to 20,000 TCR beta sequences at a false discovery rate of 0.05 in a later analysis. The sequencing pipeline was judged likely to have produced a cluster of highly shared sequence variants as a technical artifact. Correlated functional status among segregating V segments might reflect linkage disequilibrium, but an unknown experimental factor could not be ruled out. A later analysis found that TCR association rates varied across HLA loci, with DRB1 alleles showing the most associated TCRs and HLA-C alleles the fewest. In a later analysis, several top co-occurrence clusters were reported to appear linked to parvovirus B19, influenza, CMV and Epstein-Barr virus. A later genetic analysis associated a missense DCLRE1C variant with V-gene and J-gene trimming of TCR beta chains, and an independent cohort replicated the association. The authors suggested that the approach could potentially be extended to other disease states and immunological phenotypes. Immune exposure information for the cohort was limited to CMV serostatus. A further reported finding was that TCR beta sequences accurately predicted the HLA-A and HLA-B alleles for most subjects in the first cohort. Three of the identified cytomegalovirus-associated TCR beta chains were confirmed in vitro to be specific for cytomegalovirus antigens. The presence/absence analyses assumed that sequencing depth was roughly uniform across donors, and that assumption may not be true. A later analysis found that most CMV-associated TCR beta chains appeared HLA-restricted, with HLA associations seemingly driven largely by CMV exposure. Across donors, most TCR sequences were observed very rarely, whereas some public TCRs were present in many individuals. Because HLA typing was missing for some donors at each locus, association tests included only the typed subset. Assigning TCR associations to individual alleles was difficult when HLA alleles, especially DR and DQ, strongly co-occurred. In both the original and validation cohorts, the classifier was reported to diagnose cytomegalovirus status with high specificity and sensitivity.

Worth noting for this clone: The antigen this receptor binds is unknown. Within one base of it there is no much larger clone, and no base qualities were kept.

The library was generated by the immunoSEQ multiplex PCR assay. The multiplex PCR relied on a mix of 60 forward primers for TCR Vbeta segments and 13 reverse primers for TCR Jbeta segments. The CDR3 region of rearranged TCR beta genes was amplified from genomic DNA by a multiplex PCR assay. The amplified TCR beta libraries were sequenced on the Illumina HiSeq System as 87-base-pair reads. As for how the authors treated the data: In a later analysis, some 80 million unique TCR beta chains were counted across the 666 repertoires, and some 10 million of these chains were shared by at least two donors. Raw reads were error-corrected and collapsed into unique sequences by a nearest-neighbor algorithm in which closely related sequences were merged to remove PCR and sequencing errors. CDR3 sequences were aligned to IMGT reference sequences to assign V, D and J gene segments. For a sequence to be retained, a match of at least six nucleotides was required to both a V gene segment and a J gene segment. Rearrangements were classified as productive when the CDR3 lacked stop codons and remained in frame with V and J, and all other rearrangements were classified as non-productive. CDR3 was defined according to IMGT convention as the region running from the second conserved V-encoded cysteine to the conserved J-encoded phenylalanine. In an earlier analysis of around 600 of the donors, sequences lacking an unambiguous match to a single V gene segment were excluded. In an earlier analysis of some 590 of the donors, a V segment was called functional when productive rearrangements were above 56.7%, and segregating when the standard deviation between donors exceeded 5%. A statistical classification framework was developed to diagnose cytomegalovirus status using the catalog of TCR beta chain sequences. In a later analysis, TCR nucleotide sequences were compared against IMGT/GENE-DB human TR gene sequences so that V and J genes could be assigned. Using the TCRdist pipeline, a later analysis assigned CDR3 sequences along with most-parsimonious VDJ recombination scenarios. A later analysis defined each TCR beta chain by its CDR3 amino acid sequence plus V-gene family, and excluded reads lacking a unique V-gene family. As a way to deal with suspected cross-contamination and a sequencing artifact, a later analysis dropped hundreds of nucleotide sequences that were highly shared and had low generation probability. In a later analysis, a clonal expansion index was calculated for each public chain from normalized within-repertoire ranks of inferred template counts. Generation probabilities in a later analysis came from a VDJ recombination model fitted to out-of-frame rearrangements, and those results were checked against IGoR. In a later analysis, hypergeometric tests were used to score TCR-TCR, TCR-HLA and TCR-CMV co-occurrence, with a repertoire-size bias correction applied to TCR pairs. In a later analysis, false discovery rates were estimated by permuting HLA or CMV assignments 20 times. In a later analysis, co-occurring TCRs were grouped with DBSCAN, and TCRdist sequence similarity was added when clustering was performed within HLA-allele-positive subsets. Repertoires with fewer than 30,000 or more than 120,000 public chains were left out of co-occurrence clustering, as were a handful of repertoires with anomalous nucleotide sharing. This is the immuneACCESS table as TCRdb keeps it, with only in-frame sequences that have V and J called. A part of the clones is gone; compared with another copy, unresolved V genes explain less than half, and the rest is unexplained. V, J and clone size are those of that table, while D and trimming were read from the DNA. This sample has about 120,000 clones in its table, and roughly 79% of those were observed once. 1.6% of the sample is in the top ten clones.

The CDR1 and CDR2 encoded by the germline V gene (reference sequence) are LNHDA and SQIVND. The CDR3 goes from the cysteine to the phenylalanine over 16 residues. Here the CDR3 DNA is all that survives: 48 bases in frame from base 1. Germline trimming amounts to 3 bases on V and 7 bases on J, with 12 as the count of junction bases outside the gene matches. In total, 500 to 700 healthy bone marrow donors made up the cohort. Cohort members were all nominally healthy when sampled, although unrecorded immune exposures were likely present. The donor was CMV seronegative and was included in the group of a few hundred seronegative cohort members. Every donor gave a peripheral blood sample, and the peripheral blood mononuclear cells from that sample were used for TCR beta sequencing. The Qiagen DNeasy Blood Extraction Kit was used to extract genomic DNA from the blood cell samples.

The rearrangement combines TRBV19 with TRBJ2-7; TRBD2 lines up with 10 middle nucleotides. This receptor was identified in a woman younger than 35 in good health and CMV-seronegative. The source material was PBMCs. DNA sequence: TGTGCCAGTAGTATGAGCGGGGGGGCCTGGATCCGGGAGCAGTACTTC. This is translated as CASSMSGGAWIREQYF. Here the CDR3 is joined to the reference TRBV19 and TRBJ2-7 genes, and the full variable domain is: DGGITQSPKYLFRKEGQNVTLSCEQNLNHDAMYWYRQDPGQGLRLIYYSQIVNDFQKGDIAEGYSVSREKKESFPLTVTSAQKNPTAFYLCASSMSGGAWIREQYFGPGTRLTVT.